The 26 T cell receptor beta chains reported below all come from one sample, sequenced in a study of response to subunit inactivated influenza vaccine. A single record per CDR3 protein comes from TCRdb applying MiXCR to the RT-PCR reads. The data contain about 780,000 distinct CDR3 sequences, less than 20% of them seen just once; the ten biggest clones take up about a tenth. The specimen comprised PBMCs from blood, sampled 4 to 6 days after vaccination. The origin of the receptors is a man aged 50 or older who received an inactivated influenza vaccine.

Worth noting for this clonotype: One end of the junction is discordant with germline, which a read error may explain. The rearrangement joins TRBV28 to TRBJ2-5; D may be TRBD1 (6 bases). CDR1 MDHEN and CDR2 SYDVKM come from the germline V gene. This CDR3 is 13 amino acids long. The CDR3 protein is CASSLAPLGTSEF. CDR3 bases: TGTGCCAGCAGTTTAGCCCCCCTTGGGACAAGCGAGTTC.

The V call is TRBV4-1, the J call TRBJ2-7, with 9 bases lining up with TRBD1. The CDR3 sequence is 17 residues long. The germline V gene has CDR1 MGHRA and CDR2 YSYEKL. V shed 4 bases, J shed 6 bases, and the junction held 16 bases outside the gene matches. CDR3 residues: CASSPKAVGTGIVEQYF. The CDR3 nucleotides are TGCGCCAGCAGCCCGAAAGCAGTCGGGACAGGGATTGTCGAGCAGTACTTC.

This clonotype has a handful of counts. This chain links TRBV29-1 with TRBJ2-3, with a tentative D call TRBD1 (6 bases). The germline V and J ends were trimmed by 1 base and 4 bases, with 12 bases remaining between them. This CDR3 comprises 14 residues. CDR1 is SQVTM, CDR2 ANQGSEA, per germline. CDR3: CSVEGDRSPDTQYF. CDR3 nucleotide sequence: TGCAGCGTTGAAGGAGACAGGTCCCCAGATACGCAGTATTTT.

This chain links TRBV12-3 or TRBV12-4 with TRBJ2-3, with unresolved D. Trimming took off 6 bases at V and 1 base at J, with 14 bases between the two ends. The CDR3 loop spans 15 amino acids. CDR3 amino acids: CASRTSPLGTDTQYF. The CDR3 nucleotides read TGTGCCAGCAGGACCTCCCCTTTGGGCACAGATACGCAGTATTTT.

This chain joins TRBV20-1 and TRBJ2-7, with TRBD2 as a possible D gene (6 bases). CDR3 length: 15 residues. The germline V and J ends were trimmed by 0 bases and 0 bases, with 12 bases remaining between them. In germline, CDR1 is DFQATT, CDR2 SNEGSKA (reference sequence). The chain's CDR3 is CSARDPAGYSYEQYF. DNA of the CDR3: TGCAGTGCTAGAGATCCCGCGGGATACTCCTACGAGCAGTACTTC.

The CDR3 DNA sequence: TGTGCCAGCAGCCGTACTGCGGGGGCCGGGTACAATGAGCAGTTCTTC. Residues: CASSRTAGAGYNEQFF. J is TRBJ2-1 and V is TRBV5-6; a weak D match, TRBD2 (7 bases). Germline V gene lookup returns CDR1 SGHDT and CDR2 YYEEEE. This CDR3 has 16 residues. V lost 4 bases and J 4 bases, leaving 18 bases between the germline ends.

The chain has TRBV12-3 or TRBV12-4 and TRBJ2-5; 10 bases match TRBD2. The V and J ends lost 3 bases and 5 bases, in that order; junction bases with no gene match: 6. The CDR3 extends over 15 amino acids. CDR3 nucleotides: TGTGCCAGCAGTTTGGCCGCTAGCGGGAGTGAGACCCAGTACTTC. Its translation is CASSLAASGSETQYF.

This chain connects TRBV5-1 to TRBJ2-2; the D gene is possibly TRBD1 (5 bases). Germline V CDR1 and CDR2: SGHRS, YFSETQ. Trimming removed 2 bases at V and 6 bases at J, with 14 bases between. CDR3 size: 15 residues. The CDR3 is CASSLDRLGAGELFF. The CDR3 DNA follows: TGCGCCAGCAGCTTAGACAGATTAGGAGCCGGGGAGCTGTTTTTT. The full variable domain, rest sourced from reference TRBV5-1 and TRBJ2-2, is KAGVTQTPRYLIKTRGQQVTLSCSPISGHRSVSWYQQTPGQGLQFLFEYFSETQRNKGNFPGRFSGRQFSNSRSEMNVSTLELGDSALYLCASSLDRLGAGELFFGEGSRLTVL.

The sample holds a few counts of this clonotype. The DNA for the CDR3 is TGTGCCAGCAGCTTTACCTACGTCCGGGACAGACCAGGTTACGAGCAGTACTTC. This translates into CASSFTYVRDRPGYEQYF. The V call is TRBV11-2, the J call TRBJ2-7; 7 bases fit TRBD1. V was clipped by 3 bases and J by 4 bases; unmatched bases: 18. This CDR3 is built from 18 residues. Per the germline V gene, CDR1 is SGHAT and CDR2 is FQNNGV.

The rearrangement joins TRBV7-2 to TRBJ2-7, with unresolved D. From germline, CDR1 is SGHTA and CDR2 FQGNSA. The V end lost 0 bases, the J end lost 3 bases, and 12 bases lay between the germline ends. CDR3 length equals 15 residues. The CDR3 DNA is TGTGCCAGCAGCTTAGCGGGGAATAAGGACTACGAGCAGTACTTC. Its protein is CASSLAGNKDYEQYF.

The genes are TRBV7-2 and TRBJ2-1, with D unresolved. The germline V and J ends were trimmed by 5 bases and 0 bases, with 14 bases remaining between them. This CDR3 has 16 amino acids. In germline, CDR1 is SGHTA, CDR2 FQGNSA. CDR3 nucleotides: TGTGCCAGCAGCCTACTCGCGGTGAGCTCCTACAATGAGCAGTTCTTC. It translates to CASSLLAVSSYNEQFF.

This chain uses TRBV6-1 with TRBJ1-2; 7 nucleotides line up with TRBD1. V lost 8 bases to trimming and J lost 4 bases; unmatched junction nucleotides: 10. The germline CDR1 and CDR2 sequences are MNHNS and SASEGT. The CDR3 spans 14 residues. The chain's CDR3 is CASGRPTGSYGYTF. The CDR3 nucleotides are TGTGCCAGCGGTAGACCGACAGGGTCCTATGGCTACACCTTC.

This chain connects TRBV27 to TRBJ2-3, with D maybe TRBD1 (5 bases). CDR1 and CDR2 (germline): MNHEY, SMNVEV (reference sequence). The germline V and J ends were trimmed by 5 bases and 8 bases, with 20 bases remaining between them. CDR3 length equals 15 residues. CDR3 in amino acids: CASSPTRAVWVTQYF. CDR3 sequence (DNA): TGTGCCAGCAGTCCGACCAGGGCCGTCTGGGTTACGCAGTATTTT.

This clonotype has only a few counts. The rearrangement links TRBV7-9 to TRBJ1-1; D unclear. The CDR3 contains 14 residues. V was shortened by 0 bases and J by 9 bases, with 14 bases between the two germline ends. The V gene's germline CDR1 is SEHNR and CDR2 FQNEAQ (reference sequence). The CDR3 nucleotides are TGTGCCAGCAGCTTAGCCCTGGACCTTACGAAAGCTTTCTTT. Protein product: CASSLALDLTKAFF.

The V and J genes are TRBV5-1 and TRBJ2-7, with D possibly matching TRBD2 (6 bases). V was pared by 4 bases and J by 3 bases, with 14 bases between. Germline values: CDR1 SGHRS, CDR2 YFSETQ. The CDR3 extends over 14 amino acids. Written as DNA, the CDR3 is TGCGCCAGCAGCGACCGGGGGTTGGGCTACGAGCAGTACTTC. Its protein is CASSDRGLGYEQYF.

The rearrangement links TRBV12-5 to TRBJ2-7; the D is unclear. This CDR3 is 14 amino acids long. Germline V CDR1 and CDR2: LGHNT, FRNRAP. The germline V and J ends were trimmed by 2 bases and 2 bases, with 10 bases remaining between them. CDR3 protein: CASGLTLKAYEQYF. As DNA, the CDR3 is TGTGCTAGTGGTTTGACCCTAAAGGCCTACGAGCAGTACTTC. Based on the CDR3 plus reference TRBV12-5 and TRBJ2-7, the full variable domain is DARVTQTPRHKVTEMGQEVTMRCQPILGHNTVFWYRQTMMQGLELLAYFRNRAPLDDSGMPKDRFSAEMPDATLATLKIQPSEPRDSAVYFCASGLTLKAYEQYFGPGTRLTVT.

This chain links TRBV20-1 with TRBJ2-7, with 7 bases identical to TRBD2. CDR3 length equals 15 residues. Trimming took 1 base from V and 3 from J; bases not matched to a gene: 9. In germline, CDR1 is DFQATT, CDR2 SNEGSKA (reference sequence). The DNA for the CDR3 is TGCAGTGCTAGAGGAACAGCGGGGAGGAGCTACGAGCAGTACTTC. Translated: CSARGTAGRSYEQYF.

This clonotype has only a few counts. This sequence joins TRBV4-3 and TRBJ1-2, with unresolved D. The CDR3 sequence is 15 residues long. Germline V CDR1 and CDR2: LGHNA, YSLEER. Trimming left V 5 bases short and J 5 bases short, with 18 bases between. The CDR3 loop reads CASSSRSPEGYGYTF. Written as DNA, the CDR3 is TGCGCCAGCAGCTCCCGGTCCCCGGAAGGGTATGGCTACACCTTC.

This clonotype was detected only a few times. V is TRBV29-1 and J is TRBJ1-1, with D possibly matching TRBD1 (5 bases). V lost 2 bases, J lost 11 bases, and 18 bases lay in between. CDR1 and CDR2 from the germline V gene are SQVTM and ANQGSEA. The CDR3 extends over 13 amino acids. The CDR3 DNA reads TGCAGCGTTGAAAAAGTTGGGACCGGTCGGGCTTTCTTT. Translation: CSVEKVGTGRAFF.

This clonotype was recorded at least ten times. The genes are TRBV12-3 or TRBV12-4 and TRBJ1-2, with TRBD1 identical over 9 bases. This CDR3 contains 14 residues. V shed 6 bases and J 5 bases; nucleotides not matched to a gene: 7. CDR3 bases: TGTGCCAGCAGAGAACAGGGGGCAGGGTATGGCTACACCTTC. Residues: CASREQGAGYGYTF.

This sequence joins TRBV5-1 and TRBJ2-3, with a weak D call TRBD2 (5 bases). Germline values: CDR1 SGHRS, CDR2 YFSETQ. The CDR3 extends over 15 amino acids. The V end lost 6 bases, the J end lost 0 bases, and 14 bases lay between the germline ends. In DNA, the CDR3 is TGCGCCAGCACGGCATCCTGGACTAGCACAGATACGCAGTATTTT. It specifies CASTASWTSTDTQYF.

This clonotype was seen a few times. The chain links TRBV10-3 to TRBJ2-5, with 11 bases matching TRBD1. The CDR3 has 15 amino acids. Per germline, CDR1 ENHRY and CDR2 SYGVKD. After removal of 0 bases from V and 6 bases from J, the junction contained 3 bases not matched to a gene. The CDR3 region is CAISESRTGGKTQYF. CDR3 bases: TGTGCCATCAGTGAGTCAAGGACAGGGGGCAAGACCCAGTACTTC.

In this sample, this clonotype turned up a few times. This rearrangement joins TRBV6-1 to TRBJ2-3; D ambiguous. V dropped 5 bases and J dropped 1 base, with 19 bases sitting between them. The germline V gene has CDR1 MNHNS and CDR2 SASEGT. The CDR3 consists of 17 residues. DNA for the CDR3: TGTGCCAGCAGTAAATATGGGTTGCAGGACGGCACAGATACGCAGTATTTT. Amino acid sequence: CASSKYGLQDGTDTQYF.

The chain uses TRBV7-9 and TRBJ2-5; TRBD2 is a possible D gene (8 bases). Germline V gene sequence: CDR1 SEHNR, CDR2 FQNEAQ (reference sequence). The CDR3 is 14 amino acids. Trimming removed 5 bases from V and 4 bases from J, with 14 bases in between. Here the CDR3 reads CASSAGRGRETQYF. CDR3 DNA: TGTGCCAGCAGCGCCGGGAGGGGGCGAGAGACCCAGTACTTC.

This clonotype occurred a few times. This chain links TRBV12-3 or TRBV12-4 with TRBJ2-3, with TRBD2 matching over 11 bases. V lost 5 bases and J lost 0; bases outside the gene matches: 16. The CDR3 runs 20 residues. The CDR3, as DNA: TGTGCCAGCAGTGGCCTTAGCGGGGGGGCCGGTACTCCAAGCACAGATACGCAGTATTTT. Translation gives CASSGLSGGAGTPSTDTQYF.

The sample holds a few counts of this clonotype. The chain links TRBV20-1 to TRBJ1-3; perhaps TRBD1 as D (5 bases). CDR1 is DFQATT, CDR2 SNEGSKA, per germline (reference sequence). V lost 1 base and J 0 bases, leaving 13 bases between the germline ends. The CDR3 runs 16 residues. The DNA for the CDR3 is TGCAGTGCTAGAGCTGGGGGTGAGGTCTCTGGAAACACCATATATTTT. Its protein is CSARAGGEVSGNTIYF.